This T cell receptor beta chain was obtained from a study of CD8+ T cells in alopecia areata. Study as a whole: Transfer of skin from roughly 6-12-month-old C3H/HeJ graft donors with spontaneous alopecia was made to approximately 7-11-week-old female C3H/HeJ mice.

Comment on this clone: Its antigen remains unknown. A much larger clone sits a single nucleotide away, making a read error possible. The listed genes are named as in mouse. Other DNA sequences of this sample code for an identical CDR3.

RNA was extracted and reverse transcribed into cDNA as the sequencing template. The data were produced by immunoSEQ multiplex PCR, yet TCRdb's version contains in-frame clones alone and is incomplete. The sample is made up of roughly 260,000 clones, none counted only once. Study-level points and caveats: Scalp specimens additionally yield sequences from normal skin's resident alphabeta T cells. An increase in clonality over normal scalp was evident in lesional scalp, especially alopecia totalis/universalis.

On the basis of CD4, CD8alpha, NKG2D, NKG2ACE and other markers, pooled cutaneous lymph node cells were sorted. Sequencing input: CD4+ T cells sorted from a lymph node. This TCR came from a C3H/HeJ mouse with alopecia areata. For the strain, the MHC haplotype given is H2-k.

CDR3 DNA, as far as it was read: TGTGCCTGGAGTCTGCAGGCAAACTCC. It codes for CAWSLQANS. The complete CDR3 sequence is CAWSLQANSDYTF. V is TRBV31 and J is TRBJ1-2; D is unresolved. Sequencing ends 4 residues short of the CDR3 end; the germline J gene provides the rest. Per the germline V gene, CDR1 is GKSSPN and CDR2 is SITVG. The CDR3 length is 13 residues. V was cut by 0 bases and J by 0 bases, with 5 bases left in between. The variable domain in full, completed from reference TRBV31 and TRBJ1-2, reads AQTIHQWPVAEIKAVGSPLSLGCTIKGKSSPNLYWYWQATGGTLQQLFYSITVGQVESVVQLNLSASRPKDDQFILSTEKLLLSHSGFYLCAWSLQANSDYTFGSGTRLLVI.